A single sample gave rise to the 29 T cell receptor beta chains below, sequenced in a study of T cells in Graves' hyperthyroidism and ophthalmopathy (dated by TCRdb to between 2019 and 2020). The library was obtained by multiplex PCR. TCRdb shows the sequencer as Illumina HiSeq 2000. TCR beta CDR3 regions were amplified from RNA transcripts. For the first round of RT-PCR on the TCR CDR3, the HTBI primer set was used together with the Qiagen OneStep RT-PCR kit. In-frame beta chains were kept once TCRdb had trimmed the public reads at Q25 with fastp and called clones with MiXCR. Each entry merges the rows of one CDR3 protein and shows their most common DNA and genes. The sample table shows roughly 500,000 distinct CDR3 sequences, and about 45% are seen once. 44% of the sample is in the top ten clones. Sequencing was carried out using peripheral blood or thyroid tissue (not recorded which). Source of these receptors: an adult woman with Graves' disease, either hyperthyroidism or ophthalmopathy (not recorded which).

This chain joins TRBV7-9 and TRBJ2-5; perhaps TRBD1 as D (5 bases). This CDR3 is 13 amino acids long. CDR1 and CDR2 from the germline V gene are SEHNR and FQNEAQ (reference sequence). V shed 5 bases and J shed 5 bases, with 12 bases lying between them. CDR3 protein: CASSEGVGETQYF. CDR3 DNA sequence: TGTGCCAGCAGCGAAGGGGTGGGGGAGACCCAGTACTTC.

The chain has TRBV20-1 and TRBJ1-1; D might be TRBD1 (5 bases). The CDR3 contains 23 residues. The germline CDR1 and CDR2 sequences are DFQATT and SNEGSKA (reference sequence). V lost 2 bases, J lost 3 bases, and 40 bases lay in between. The CDR3 sequence is CSARRPRVRSGSGRVTGDTEAFF. The CDR3 DNA follows: TGCAGTGCTAGACGGCCAAGGGTTCGCTCAGGGAGCGGGAGAGTGACCGGGGACACTGAAGCTTTCTTT.

In its sample, this clonotype was seen many times. The genes are TRBV7-9 and TRBJ1-1, with D perhaps TRBD1 (5 bases). CDR1 and CDR2 from the germline V gene are SEHNR and FQNEAQ (reference sequence). Trimming left V 5 bases short and J 0 bases short, with 7 bases between. This CDR3 region has 13 residues. The CDR3 nucleotides read TGTGCCAGCAGCAAGACAGTGAACACTGAAGCTTTCTTT. Its protein product is CASSKTVNTEAFF.

CDR3 region: CASSPGRRFEKLFF. The CDR3 bases are TGTGCCAGCAGTCCAGGGAGACGTTTTGAAAAACTGTTTTTT. The chain couples TRBV12-3 or TRBV12-4 to TRBJ1-4; D might be TRBD1 (5 bases). The CDR3 length is 14 residues. Trimming stripped 5 bases from V and 7 bases from J, with 14 bases between.

The gene calls are TRBV30 and TRBJ2-3; 10 bases fit TRBD2. V gave up 1 base and J gave up 5 bases; unmatched junction bases: 9. CDR1 is GTSNPN and CDR2 is SVGIG in the germline V gene (reference sequence). This CDR3 contains 16 residues. The CDR3 loop is CAWSATASGRGDTQYF. The CDR3 nucleotides are TGTGCCTGGAGTGCCACGGCTAGCGGGAGAGGAGATACGCAGTATTTT.

The rearrangement links TRBV6-5 to TRBJ2-6; D is unresolved. Trimming removed 6 bases from V and 0 bases from J, with 9 bases in between. Germline-derived CDR1 and CDR2 are MNHEY and SVGAGI. The CDR3 spans 15 residues. The CDR3 sequence: CASSQDHSGANVLTF. Written as DNA, the CDR3 is TGTGCCAGCAGCCAGGACCACTCTGGGGCCAACGTCCTGACTTTC.

This clonotype came up once. The chain links TRBV25-1 to TRBJ2-7, with a possible D match to TRBD2 (6 bases). The CDR3 totals 17 residues. V shed 1 base and J shed 3 bases, with 19 bases lying between them. Germline V gene sequence: CDR1 MGHDK, CDR2 SYGVNS. The CDR3 DNA is TGTGCCAGCAGTGAATTCCCGGGGCGGGACCGTTACTACGAGCAGTACTTC. This gives the protein CASSEFPGRDRYYEQYF.

This clonotype was counted ten times or more. V usage is TRBV5-6 and J usage is TRBJ2-2; D is uncertain. Germline V gene data show CDR1 as SGHDT and CDR2 as YYEEEE. V lost 2 bases to trimming and J lost 6 bases, with 5 bases between them. CDR3 size: 12 residues. CDR3 coding DNA: TGTGCCAGCAGCTTAAGCGCCGGGGAGCTGTTTTTT. It codes for CASSLSAGELFF.

The chain carries TRBV20-1 and TRBJ2-7; no definite D call. The length of the CDR3 is 11 residues. Germline V gives CDR1 DFQATT, CDR2 SNEGSKA (reference sequence). V was shortened by 0 bases and J by 3 bases, with 3 bases between the two germline ends. The CDR3 nucleotides read TGCAGTGCTAGAGAGAGCTACGAGCAGTACTTC. This gives the protein CSARESYEQYF.

The V call is TRBV7-2, the J call TRBJ1-2; D is unclear. In germline, CDR1 is SGHTA, CDR2 FQGNSA. The V and J ends lost 3 bases and 5 bases respectively, with 10 bases between them. This CDR3 has 13 amino acids. CDR3: CASSFWTEYGYTF. The CDR3 DNA sequence: TGTGCCAGCAGCTTTTGGACTGAGTATGGCTACACCTTC.

This clonotype was found many times. V gene TRBV7-6 combines with J gene TRBJ1-1; D perhaps matches TRBD1 (5 bases). Between the trimmed V and J ends, which lost 5 bases and 4 bases, there was a span of 8 bases. The V gene's germline CDR1 is SGHVS and CDR2 FNYEAQ. The CDR3 length is 12 residues. CDR3: CASSPDSTEAFF. As DNA, the CDR3 is TGTGCCAGCAGCCCAGACAGCACTGAAGCTTTCTTT.

This clonotype was recorded many times. The J gene is TRBJ1-1, the V gene TRBV2; possible D gene TRBD1, 5 bases. Trimming took off 8 bases at V and 4 bases at J, with 11 bases between the two ends. Per the germline V gene, CDR1 is SNHLY and CDR2 is FYNNEI. This CDR3 has 12 residues. CDR3 in DNA: TGTGCCAGCGGCCCTGGGGCCACTGAAGCTTTCTTT. It encodes CASGPGATEAFF.

The rearrangement links TRBV11-2 to TRBJ1-2, with TRBD1 matching 10 bases. The CDR3 has 16 residues. Looked up from germline, CDR1 is SGHAT and CDR2 is FQNNGV. Germline trimming cut 5 bases from V and 5 bases from J; bases unmatched to any gene: 11. For the CDR3, the DNA is TGTGCCAGCAGCCCCATTGGGACAGGGGACTATTATGGCTACACCTTC. Protein sequence: CASSPIGTGDYYGYTF.

This chain connects TRBV7-3 to TRBJ1-2; 7 nucleotides line up with TRBD1. The CDR3 length is 14 residues. V dropped 5 bases and J dropped 5; count of bases not matched to a gene: 8. Germline loops: CDR1 SGHTA, CDR2 FQGTGA. The CDR3 region has the DNA TGTGCCAGCAGCCGACAGGGCGACGGTTATGGCTACACCTTC. Its translation: CASSRQGDGYGYTF.

This clonotype was detected ten times or more. The chain is built from TRBV13 and TRBJ1-3; perhaps TRBD1 as D (6 bases). The CDR3 length is 15 residues. CDR1 and CDR2 from the germline V gene are PRHDT and FYEKMQ (reference sequence). With 5 bases removed from V and 4 bases from J, the gap between germline ends came to 15 bases. The CDR3 region has the DNA TGTGCCAGCAGCCTACAGGGTGCCGACGGAAACACCATATATTTT. Its protein is CASSLQGADGNTIYF. Looking up the rest from reference TRBV13 and TRBJ1-3 gives the full variable domain: AAGVIQSPRHLIKEKRETATLKCYPIPRHDTVYWYQQGPGQDPQFLISFYEKMQSDKGSIPDRFSAQQFSDYHSELNMSSLELGDSALYFCASSLQGADGNTIYFGEGSWLTVV.

This rearrangement joins TRBV4-3 to TRBJ2-7; TRBD2 matches 11 bases. V dropped 2 bases and J dropped 7; count of bases not matched to a gene: 7. Germline V gene lookup returns CDR1 LGHNA and CDR2 YSLEER. The CDR3 contains 15 residues. The CDR3 spells CASSQLAGGPGEQYF. For the CDR3, the DNA is TGCGCCAGCAGCCAATTAGCGGGAGGGCCAGGTGAGCAGTACTTC.

V and J are TRBV7-2 and TRBJ1-5, with 7 bases aligning to TRBD1. The CDR3 length is 15 residues. Germline lookup yields CDR1 SGHTA and CDR2 FQGNSA. The junction had 5 bases not matched to a gene; V was cut back by 6 bases and J by 0 bases. CDR3 nucleotides: TGTGCCAGCAGGCAGACAGGGATTAGCAATCAGCCCCAGCATTTT. It yields the protein CASRQTGISNQPQHF.

Turning to this clonotype: Compared with germline, one end of the junction differs, possibly owing to a read error. The chain employs TRBV2 and TRBJ2-6; the D gene is possibly TRBD1 (7 bases). The CDR3 length is 18 residues. Germline values: CDR1 SNHLY, CDR2 FYNNEI. CDR3 nucleotide sequence: TGTACCAGCTGCCTCGGCGGGACAGAGTTCTCTGGGGCCAACGCCCTGACTTTC. It specifies CTSCLGGTEFSGANALTF.

A note on this clonotype: Just one base apart from a much larger clone, this may be a read error. This chain links TRBV6-2 or TRBV6-3 with TRBJ1-3, with 7 nucleotides matching TRBD1. V shed 10 bases, J shed 4 bases, and the junction held 7 bases outside the gene matches. The CDR3 length is 13 residues. Per germline, CDR1 MNHEY and CDR2 SVGEGT. This chain's CDR3 is CANRLTGGNTIYF. The CDR3 nucleotides read TGTGCCAACAGACTGACAGGGGGAAACACCATATATTTT.

This clonotype was counted at least ten times. CDR3 amino acids: CATSRGQTNEKLFF. CDR3 DNA sequence: TGTGCCACCAGCAGAGGACAGACTAATGAAAAACTGTTTTTT. The chain couples TRBV15 to TRBJ1-4; D possibly corresponds to TRBD1 (5 bases). V lost 1 base, J lost 2 bases, and 5 bases lay in between. This CDR3 is built from 14 residues. CDR1 is LNHNV, CDR2 YYDKDF, per germline (reference sequence). Full variable domain (remainder filled in from reference TRBV15 and TRBJ1-4): DAMVIQNPRYQVTQFGKPVTLSCSQTLNHNVMYWYQQKSSQAPKLLFHYYDKDFNNEADTPDNFQSRRPNTSFCFLDIRSPGLGDTAMYLCATSRGQTNEKLFFGSGTQLSVL.

This clonotype has a count of ten or more. The chain carries TRBV5-1 and TRBJ2-5, with D perhaps matching TRBD2 (8 bases). CDR3 size: 16 residues. Trimming removed 4 bases from V and 1 base from J, with 17 bases in between. CDR1 SGHRS and CDR2 YFSETQ come from the germline V gene. This CDR3 is CASSPGQRGSQETQYF. The CDR3 DNA is TGCGCCAGCAGCCCGGGACAGCGGGGGAGCCAAGAGACCCAGTACTTC.

This clonotype was counted at least ten times. CDR3 loop: CSATGTTTNEKLFF. The CDR3, as DNA: TGCAGTGCCACAGGGACCACAACTAATGAAAAACTGTTTTTT. The chain joins TRBV20-1 to TRBJ1-4; weak D call: TRBD1 (6 bases). Germline-derived CDR1 and CDR2 are DFQATT and SNEGSKA (reference sequence). The CDR3 runs to 14 residues. V gave up 6 bases and J gave up 0 bases, with 11 bases separating them.

In this sample, this clonotype turned up many times. This chain uses TRBV10-3 with TRBJ2-7, with D perhaps matching TRBD1 or TRBD2 (5 bases each). The CDR3 has 14 residues. Deletions cut 6 bases from V and 5 bases from J, with 17 bases between. The germline gives CDR1 ENHRY, CDR2 SYGVKD. Here the CDR3 DNA reads TGTGCCATCAGCCCGCCGGGTGGGACGGACGAGCAGTACTTC. The encoded protein is CAISPPGGTDEQYF.

The V gene is TRBV2, the J gene TRBJ2-5, with D uncertain. CDR1 and CDR2 (germline): SNHLY, FYNNEI. CDR3 length equals 13 residues. V was cut by 2 bases and J by 5 bases, with 9 bases left in between. The CDR3 sequence is CASSEIGPETQYF. CDR3 nucleotides: TGTGCCAGCAGTGAAATAGGTCCGGAGACCCAGTACTTC.

The CDR3 coding sequence is TGCGCCACTTCTGACAGGTTCTCGCCCACGGATACTGAAGCTTTCTTT. This codes for CATSDRFSPTDTEAFF. V usage is TRBV10-2 and J usage is TRBJ1-1; perhaps TRBD1 as D (6 bases). CDR3 length: 16 amino acids. Germline-derived CDR1 and CDR2 are WSHSY and SAAADI. The V gene lost 10 bases and the J gene lost 5 bases, with 26 bases spanning the gap.

The chain employs TRBV7-3 and TRBJ2-5; D possibly corresponds to TRBD2 (6 bases). V lost 3 bases to trimming and J lost 5 bases, with 13 bases between them. Per germline, CDR1 SGHTA and CDR2 FQGTGA. CDR3 length: 14 amino acids. The CDR3 coding sequence is TGTGCCAGCAGCTTCAATAGCGGTGGGGAGACCCAGTACTTC. Its protein product is CASSFNSGGETQYF. Full variable domain (remainder filled in from reference TRBV7-3 and TRBJ2-5): GAGVSQTPSNKVTEKGKYVELRCDPISGHTALYWYRQSLGQGPEFLIYFQGTGAADDSGLPNDRFFAVRPEGSVSTLKIQRTERGDSAVYLCASSFNSGGETQYFGPGTRLLVL.

This clonotype was detected ten times or more. The chain is built from TRBV10-3 and TRBJ1-3, with 10 nucleotides matching TRBD1. The CDR3 length is 16 residues. V lost 2 bases to trimming and J lost 0 bases; unmatched junction nucleotides: 1. The germline CDR1 and CDR2 sequences are ENHRY and SYGVKD. The CDR3 nucleotides are TGTGCCATCAGTGAGAGGACAGGGGGCTCTGGAAACACCATATATTTT. As protein: CAISERTGGSGNTIYF.

This sequence joins TRBV5-1 and TRBJ1-4; 9 bases map to TRBD1. This CDR3 region has 16 residues. CDR1 and CDR2 from the germline V gene are SGHRS and YFSETQ. The J segment lost 0 bases and the V segment lost 4 bases, leaving 4 bases of the junction unmatched. The CDR3 is CASSTGTGSTNEKLFF. The DNA for the CDR3 is TGCGCCAGCAGCACCGGGACAGGGTCAACTAATGAAAAACTGTTTTTT.

This clonotype turned up a few times. A junction end diverges from the germline sequence, so it may reflect a read error. The chain recombines TRBV19 with TRBJ2-2, with D maybe TRBD1 (7 bases). CDR3 size: 13 residues. The germline V gene has CDR1 LNHDA and CDR2 SQIVND (reference sequence). The CDR3 coding sequence is TGTGCCAGTAACAGGGGTGGCACCGGGGGGCTGTTTTTT. It encodes CASNRGGTGGLFF.